This T cell receptor beta chain was retrieved from a study of cytotoxic CD8 clonotypes in ibrutinib-treated CLL. Across the study: After a median 12 months on treatment (6 to 36), response samples were drawn. The study, taken as a whole, reports: Increased clonality at ibrutinib response gave way to a return toward baseline at progression.

This CDR3 is 15 amino acids long. V lost 6 bases, J lost 4 bases, and 10 bases stayed unmatched. The germline V gene encodes CDR1 LNHDA and CDR2 SQIVND (reference sequence). About this clone: Its antigen is unidentified.

TCRdb's table, derived via immunoSEQ multiplex PCR, lists solely in-frame clones and lacks some. In the table there are about 180,000 clones, roughly 80% of which are singletons. The V call is TRBV19, the J call TRBJ1-1, with 8 nucleotides matching TRBD1. The clonotype originates from a human donor with chronic lymphocytic leukemia. This material consisted of PBMCs, taken after 24 months of ibrutinib treatment. The CDR3, as DNA: TGTGCCAGTAGCCTGACGGACAGGGCGGGCACTGAAGCTTTCTTT. Amino acids: CASSLTDRAGTEAFF. Combining the CDR3 with reference TRBV19 and TRBJ1-1 gives the whole variable domain DGGITQSPKYLFRKEGQNVTLSCEQNLNHDAMYWYRQDPGQGLRLIYYSQIVNDFQKGDIAEGYSVSREKKESFPLTVTSAQKNPTAFYLCASSLTDRAGTEAFFGQGTRLTVV.